Listed here is a single TCR beta chain. The antigen remains unidentified. The repertoire was sequenced with immunoSEQ multiplex PCR; TCRdb's copy has only in-frame clones and lacks some. The table shows fewer than 30,000 clones, with 90% occurring only once. CDR3 length equals 12 residues. Germline V CDR1 and CDR2: SGHTS, YDEGEE. V was cut by 4 bases and J by 8 bases, with 12 bases left in between. This record comes from a study of T cells in localized non-small cell lung cancer. General observations from the study: Of the tissues analyzed, uninvolved adjacent lung showed maximal T cell clonality, greater than tumor. Detection in adjacent lung was observed for a median around 59 of the top 100 tumor clones. A single tumor region was sequenced, leaving heterogeneity possible.

This clonotype originated in a woman aged 40-75 years with stage I lung adenocarcinoma. The sample in question was peripheral blood, obtained before any cancer treatment. The chain joins TRBV5-8 to TRBJ1-2; D is undetermined. This CDR3 reads CASSRPVWGYTF. DNA for the CDR3: TGTGCCAGCAGCCGTCCTGTCTGGGGCTACACCTTC.